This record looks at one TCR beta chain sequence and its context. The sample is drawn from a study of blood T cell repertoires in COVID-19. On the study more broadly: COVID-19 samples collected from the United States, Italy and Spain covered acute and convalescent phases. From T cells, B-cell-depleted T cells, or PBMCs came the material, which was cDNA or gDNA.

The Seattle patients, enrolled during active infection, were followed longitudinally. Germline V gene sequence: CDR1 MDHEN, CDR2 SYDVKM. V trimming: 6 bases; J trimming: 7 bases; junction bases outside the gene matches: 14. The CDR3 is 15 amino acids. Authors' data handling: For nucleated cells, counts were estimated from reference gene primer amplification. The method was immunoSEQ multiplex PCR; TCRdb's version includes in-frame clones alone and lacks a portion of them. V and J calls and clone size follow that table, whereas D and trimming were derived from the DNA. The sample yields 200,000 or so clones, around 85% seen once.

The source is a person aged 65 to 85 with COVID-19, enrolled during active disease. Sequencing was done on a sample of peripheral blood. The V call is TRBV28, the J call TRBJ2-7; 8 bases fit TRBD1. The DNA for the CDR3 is TGTGCCAGCAGCATTCGGACAGGGTATTTACTTGAGCAGTACTTC. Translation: CASSIRTGYLLEQYF. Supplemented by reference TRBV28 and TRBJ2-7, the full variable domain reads DVKVTQSSRYLVKRTGEKVFLECVQDMDHENMFWYRQDPGLGLRLIYFSYDVKMKEKGDIPEGYSVSREKKERFSLILESASTNQTSMYLCASSIRTGYLLEQYFGPGTRLTVT.